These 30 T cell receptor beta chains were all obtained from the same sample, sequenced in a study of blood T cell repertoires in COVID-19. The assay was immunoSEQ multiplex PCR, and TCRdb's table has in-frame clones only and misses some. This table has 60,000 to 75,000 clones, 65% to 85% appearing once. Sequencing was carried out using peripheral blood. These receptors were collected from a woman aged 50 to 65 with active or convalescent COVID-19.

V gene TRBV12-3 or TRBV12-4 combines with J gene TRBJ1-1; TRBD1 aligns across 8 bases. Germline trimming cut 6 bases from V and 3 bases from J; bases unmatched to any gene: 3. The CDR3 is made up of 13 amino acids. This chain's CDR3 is CASRAQGDTEAFF. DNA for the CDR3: TGTGCCAGCAGGGCACAGGGGGACACTGAAGCTTTCTTT.

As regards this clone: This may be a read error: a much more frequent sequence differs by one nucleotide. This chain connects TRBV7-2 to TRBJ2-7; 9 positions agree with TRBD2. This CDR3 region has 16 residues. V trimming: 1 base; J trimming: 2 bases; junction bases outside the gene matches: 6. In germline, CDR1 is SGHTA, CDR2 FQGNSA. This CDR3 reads CASSLGASGTTYEQYF. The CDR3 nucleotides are TGTGCCAGCAGCTTAGGGGCTAGCGGGACGACCTACGAGCAGTACTTC.

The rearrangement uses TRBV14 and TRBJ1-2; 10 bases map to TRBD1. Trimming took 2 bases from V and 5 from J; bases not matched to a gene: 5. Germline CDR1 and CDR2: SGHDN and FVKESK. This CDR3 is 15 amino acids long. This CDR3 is CASSQRTGGLYGYTF. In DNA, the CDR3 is TGTGCCAGCAGCCAAAGGACAGGGGGGTTGTATGGCTACACCTTC.

CDR3 sequence (DNA): TGTGCCAGCTCACCCCGGGACAGGGGCGTTGGCTACACCTTC. Its translation: CASSPRDRGVGYTF. This chain links TRBV18 with TRBJ1-2, with TRBD1 matching 10 bases. CDR1 and CDR2 (germline): KGHSH, LQKENI. The CDR3 loop spans 14 amino acids. Trimming at V came to 3 bases and at J to 7 bases, leaving 5 bases not matched to a gene. Combining the CDR3 with reference TRBV18 and TRBJ1-2 gives the whole variable domain NAGVMQNPRHLVRRRGQEARLRCSPMKGHSHVYWYRQLPEEGLKFMVYLQKENIIDESGMPKERFSAEFPKEGPSILRIQQVVRGDSAAYFCASSPRDRGVGYTFGSGTRLTVV.

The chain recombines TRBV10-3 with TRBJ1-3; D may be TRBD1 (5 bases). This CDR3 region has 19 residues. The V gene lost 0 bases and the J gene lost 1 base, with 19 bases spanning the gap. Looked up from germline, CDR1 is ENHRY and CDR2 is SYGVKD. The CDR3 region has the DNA TGTGCCATCAGTGAGTCCGGGGGTTTCCAGGGTTCGTCTGGAAACACCATATATTTT. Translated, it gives CAISESGGFQGSSGNTIYF.

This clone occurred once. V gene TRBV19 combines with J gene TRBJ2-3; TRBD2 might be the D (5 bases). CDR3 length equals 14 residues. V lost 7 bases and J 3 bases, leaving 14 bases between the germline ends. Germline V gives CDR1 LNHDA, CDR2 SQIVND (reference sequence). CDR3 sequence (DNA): TGTGCCAGTAAAATTTCCAGCGGAACAGATACGCAGTATTTT. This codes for CASKISSGTDTQYF.

The CDR3 protein is CASRTGIGYTF. CDR3 coding DNA: TGTGCCAGCAGGACAGGGATCGGCTACACCTTC. This rearrangement joins TRBV6-5 to TRBJ1-2; TRBD1 matches 7 bases. This CDR3 region has 11 residues. V gave up 6 bases and J gave up 8 bases; unmatched junction bases: 3. Germline V gene data show CDR1 as MNHEY and CDR2 as SVGAGI.

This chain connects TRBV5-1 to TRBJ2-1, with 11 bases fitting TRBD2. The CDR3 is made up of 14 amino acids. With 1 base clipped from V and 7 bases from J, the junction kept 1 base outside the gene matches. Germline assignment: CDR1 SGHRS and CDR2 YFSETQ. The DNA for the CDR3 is TGCGCCAGCAGCTTGCCTAGCGGGAGGAATGAGCAGTTCTTC. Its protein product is CASSLPSGRNEQFF.

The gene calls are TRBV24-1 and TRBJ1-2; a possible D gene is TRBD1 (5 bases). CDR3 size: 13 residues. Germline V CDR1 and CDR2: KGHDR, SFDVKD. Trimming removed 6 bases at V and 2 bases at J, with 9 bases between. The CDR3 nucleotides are TGTGCCACCAGTAAGGGGTCCAACTATGGCTACACCTTC. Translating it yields CATSKGSNYGYTF.

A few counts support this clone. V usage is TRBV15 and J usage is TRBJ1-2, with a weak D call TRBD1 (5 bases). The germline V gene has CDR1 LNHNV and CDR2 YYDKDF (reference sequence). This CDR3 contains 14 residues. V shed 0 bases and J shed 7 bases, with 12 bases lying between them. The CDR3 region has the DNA TGTGCCACCAGCAGAGATCGGGGGGTGGGTGGCTACACCTTC. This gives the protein CATSRDRGVGGYTF.

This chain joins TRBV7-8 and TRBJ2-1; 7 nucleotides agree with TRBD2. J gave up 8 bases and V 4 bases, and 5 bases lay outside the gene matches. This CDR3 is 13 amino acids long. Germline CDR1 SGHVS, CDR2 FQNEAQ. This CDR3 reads CASSWDYSHEQFF. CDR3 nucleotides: TGTGCCAGCAGCTGGGACTATTCCCATGAGCAGTTCTTC.

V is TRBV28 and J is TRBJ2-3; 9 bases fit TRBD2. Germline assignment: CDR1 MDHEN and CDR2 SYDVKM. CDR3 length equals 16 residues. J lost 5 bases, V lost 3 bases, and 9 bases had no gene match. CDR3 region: CASSLPAGGPGDTQYF. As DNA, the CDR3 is TGTGCCAGCAGTTTGCCGGCGGGAGGGCCGGGAGATACGCAGTATTTT.

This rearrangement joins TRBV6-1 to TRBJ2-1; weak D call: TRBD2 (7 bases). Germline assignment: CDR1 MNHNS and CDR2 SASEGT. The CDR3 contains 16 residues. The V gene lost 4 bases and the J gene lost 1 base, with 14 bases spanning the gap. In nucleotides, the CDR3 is TGTGCCAGCAGTGGGGGGAGGGGGAGTTCCTACAATGAGCAGTTCTTC. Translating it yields CASSGGRGSSYNEQFF.

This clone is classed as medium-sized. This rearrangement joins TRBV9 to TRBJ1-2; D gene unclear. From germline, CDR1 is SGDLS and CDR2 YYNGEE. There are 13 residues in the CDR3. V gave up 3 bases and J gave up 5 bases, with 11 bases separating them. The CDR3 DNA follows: TGTGCCAGCAGCGCCGGGGTGAGATATGGCTACACCTTC. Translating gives CASSAGVRYGYTF.

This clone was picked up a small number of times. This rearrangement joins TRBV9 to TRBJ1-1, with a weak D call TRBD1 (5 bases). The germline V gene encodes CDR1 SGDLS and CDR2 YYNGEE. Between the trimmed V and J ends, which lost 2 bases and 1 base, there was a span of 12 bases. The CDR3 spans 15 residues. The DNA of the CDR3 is TGTGCCAGCAGCGTGAGGGACTGGGGGAACACTGAAGCTTTCTTT. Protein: CASSVRDWGNTEAFF.

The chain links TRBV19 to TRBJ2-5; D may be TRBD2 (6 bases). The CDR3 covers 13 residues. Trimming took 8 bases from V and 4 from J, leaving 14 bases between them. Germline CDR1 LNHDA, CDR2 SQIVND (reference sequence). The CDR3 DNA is TGTGCCAGTTCGACGGAGGGAAGAGAGACCCAGTACTTC. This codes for CASSTEGRETQYF.

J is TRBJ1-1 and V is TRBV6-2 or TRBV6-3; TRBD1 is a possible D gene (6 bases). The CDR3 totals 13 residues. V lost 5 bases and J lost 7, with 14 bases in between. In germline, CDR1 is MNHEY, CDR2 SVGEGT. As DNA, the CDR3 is TGTGCCAGCAGTCGACCCCGGACAGTTGAAGCTTTCTTT. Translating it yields CASSRPRTVEAFF.

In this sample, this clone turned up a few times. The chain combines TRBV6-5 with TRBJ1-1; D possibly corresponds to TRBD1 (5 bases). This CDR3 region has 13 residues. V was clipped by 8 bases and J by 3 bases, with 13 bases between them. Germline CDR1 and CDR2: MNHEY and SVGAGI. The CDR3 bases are TGTGCCAGCGCCGCCGGGGGATACACTGAAGCTTTCTTT. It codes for CASAAGGYTEAFF.

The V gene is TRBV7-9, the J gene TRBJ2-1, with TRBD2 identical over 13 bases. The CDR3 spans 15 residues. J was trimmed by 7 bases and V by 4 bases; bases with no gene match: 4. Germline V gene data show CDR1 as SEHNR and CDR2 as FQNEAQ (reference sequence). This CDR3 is CASSSPGLAGNEQFF. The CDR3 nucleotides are TGTGCCAGCAGCTCCCCGGGACTAGCGGGAAATGAGCAGTTCTTC.

In DNA, the CDR3 is TGCGCCAGCAGCCAGAAACAGGGAGGGTATTTTGGCACTGAAGCTTTCTTT. It encodes CASSQKQGGYFGTEAFF. V and J are TRBV4-1 and TRBJ1-1, with D possibly TRBD1 on 6 matching bases. V was pared by 3 bases and J by 4 bases, with 21 bases between. CDR3 size: 17 residues. CDR1 MGHRA and CDR2 YSYEKL come from the germline V gene.

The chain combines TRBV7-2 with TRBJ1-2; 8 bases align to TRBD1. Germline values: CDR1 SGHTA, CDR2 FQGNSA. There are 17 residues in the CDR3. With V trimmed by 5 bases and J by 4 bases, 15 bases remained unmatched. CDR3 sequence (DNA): TGTGCCAGCAGCCTTCGGACAGGGACGGGCCTACCCTATGGCTACACCTTC. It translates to CASSLRTGTGLPYGYTF. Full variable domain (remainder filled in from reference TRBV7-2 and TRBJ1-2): GAGVSQSPSNKVTEKGKDVELRCDPISGHTALYWYRQSLGQGLEFLIYFQGNSAPDKSGLPSDRFSAERTGGSVSTLTIQRTQQEDSAVYLCASSLRTGTGLPYGYTFGSGTRLTVV.

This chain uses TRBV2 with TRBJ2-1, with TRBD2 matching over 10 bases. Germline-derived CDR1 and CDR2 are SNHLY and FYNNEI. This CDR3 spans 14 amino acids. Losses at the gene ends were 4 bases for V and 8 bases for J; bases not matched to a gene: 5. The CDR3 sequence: CASSGHLAGDEQFF. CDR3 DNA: TGTGCCAGCAGTGGACATCTAGCGGGAGATGAGCAGTTCTTC.

CDR3 nucleotides: TGCAGTGCTAGTACAGGGGGCTGGAGCAATCAGCCCCAGCATTTT. This translates into CSASTGGWSNQPQHF. The chain has TRBV20-1 and TRBJ1-5, with 9 bases aligning to TRBD1. This CDR3 is 15 amino acids long. Trimming at V came to 3 bases and at J to 1 base, leaving 4 bases not matched to a gene. The germline gives CDR1 DFQATT, CDR2 SNEGSKA (reference sequence).

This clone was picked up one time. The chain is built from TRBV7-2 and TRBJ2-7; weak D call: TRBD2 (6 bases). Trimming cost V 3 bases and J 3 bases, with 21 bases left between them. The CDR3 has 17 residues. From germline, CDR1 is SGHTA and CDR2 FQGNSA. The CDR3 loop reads CASSFAAVGGINYEQYF. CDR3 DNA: TGTGCCAGCAGCTTCGCCGCGGTCGGGGGAATCAACTACGAGCAGTACTTC. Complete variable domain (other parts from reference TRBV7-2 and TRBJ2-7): GAGVSQSPSNKVTEKGKDVELRCDPISGHTALYWYRQSLGQGLEFLIYFQGNSAPDKSGLPSDRFSAERTGGSVSTLTIQRTQQEDSAVYLCASSFAAVGGINYEQYFGPGTRLTVT.

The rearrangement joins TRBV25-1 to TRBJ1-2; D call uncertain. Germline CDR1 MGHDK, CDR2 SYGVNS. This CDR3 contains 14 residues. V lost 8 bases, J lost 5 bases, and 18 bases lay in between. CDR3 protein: CASGAAGSLYGYTF. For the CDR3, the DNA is TGTGCCAGCGGAGCCGCCGGGAGCTTATATGGCTACACCTTC.

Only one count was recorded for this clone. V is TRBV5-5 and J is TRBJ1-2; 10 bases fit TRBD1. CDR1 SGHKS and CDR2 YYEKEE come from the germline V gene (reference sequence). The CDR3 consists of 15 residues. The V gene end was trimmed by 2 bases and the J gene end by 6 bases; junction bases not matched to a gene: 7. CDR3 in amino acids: CASSFSGQGKDGYTF. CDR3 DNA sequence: TGTGCCAGCAGCTTCTCGGGACAGGGGAAAGATGGCTACACCTTC.

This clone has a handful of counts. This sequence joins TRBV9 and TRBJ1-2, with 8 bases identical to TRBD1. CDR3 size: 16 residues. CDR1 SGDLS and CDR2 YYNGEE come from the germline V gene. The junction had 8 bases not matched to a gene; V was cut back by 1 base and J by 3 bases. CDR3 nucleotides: TGTGCCAGCAGCGTAAATGGACAGGGCTTGGACTATGGCTACACCTTC. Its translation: CASSVNGQGLDYGYTF.

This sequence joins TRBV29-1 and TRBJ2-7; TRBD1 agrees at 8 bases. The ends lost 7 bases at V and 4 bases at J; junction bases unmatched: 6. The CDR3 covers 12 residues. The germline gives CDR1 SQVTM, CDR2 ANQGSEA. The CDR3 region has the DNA TGCAGCGGGGTCGGGACAGGTTACGAGCAGTACTTC. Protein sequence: CSGVGTGYEQYF.

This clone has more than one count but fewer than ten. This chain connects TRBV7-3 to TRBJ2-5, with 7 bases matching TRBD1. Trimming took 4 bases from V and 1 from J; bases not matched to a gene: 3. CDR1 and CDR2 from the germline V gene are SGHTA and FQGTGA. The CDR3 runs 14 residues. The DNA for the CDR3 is TGTGCCAGCAGCTGGGGACAGACCCAAGAGACCCAGTACTTC. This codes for CASSWGQTQETQYF.

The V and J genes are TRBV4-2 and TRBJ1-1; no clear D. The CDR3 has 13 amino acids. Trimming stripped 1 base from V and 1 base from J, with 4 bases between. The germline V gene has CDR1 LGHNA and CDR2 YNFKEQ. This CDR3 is CASSQAGNTEAFF. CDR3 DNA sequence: TGTGCCAGCAGCCAAGCAGGGAACACTGAAGCTTTCTTT.